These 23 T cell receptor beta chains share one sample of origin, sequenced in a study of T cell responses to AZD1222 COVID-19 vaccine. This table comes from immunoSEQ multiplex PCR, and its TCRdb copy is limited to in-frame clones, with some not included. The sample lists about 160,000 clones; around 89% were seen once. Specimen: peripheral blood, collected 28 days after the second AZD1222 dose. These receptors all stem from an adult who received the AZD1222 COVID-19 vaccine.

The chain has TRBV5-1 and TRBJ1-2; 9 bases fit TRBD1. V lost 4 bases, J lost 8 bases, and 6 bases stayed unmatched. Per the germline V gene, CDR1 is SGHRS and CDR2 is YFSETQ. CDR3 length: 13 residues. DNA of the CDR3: TGCGCCAGCAGCGTAGACAGGGGGAGCGGCTACACCTTC. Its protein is CASSVDRGSGYTF.

DNA for the CDR3: TGTGCCAGCATCCCGGGGGTAACTAGCACAGATACGCAGTATTTT. This encodes CASIPGVTSTDTQYF. This chain joins TRBV5-6 and TRBJ2-3, with D possibly matching TRBD2 (6 bases). The germline CDR1 and CDR2 sequences are SGHDT and YYEEEE. The V gene lost 6 bases and the J gene lost 0 bases, with 14 bases spanning the gap. The length of the CDR3 is 15 residues.

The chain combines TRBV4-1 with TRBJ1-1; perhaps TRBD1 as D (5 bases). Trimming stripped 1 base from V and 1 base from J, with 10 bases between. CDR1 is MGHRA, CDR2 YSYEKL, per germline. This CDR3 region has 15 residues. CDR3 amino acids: CASSQVGTGNTEAFF. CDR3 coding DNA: TGCGCCAGCAGCCAAGTGGGCACAGGGAACACTGAAGCTTTCTTT.

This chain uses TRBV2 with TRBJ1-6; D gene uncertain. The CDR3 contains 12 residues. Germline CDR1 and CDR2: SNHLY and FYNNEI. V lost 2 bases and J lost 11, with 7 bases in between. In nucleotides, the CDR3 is TGTGCCAGCAGTGAATCAGGTACACCCCTCCACTTT. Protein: CASSESGTPLHF.

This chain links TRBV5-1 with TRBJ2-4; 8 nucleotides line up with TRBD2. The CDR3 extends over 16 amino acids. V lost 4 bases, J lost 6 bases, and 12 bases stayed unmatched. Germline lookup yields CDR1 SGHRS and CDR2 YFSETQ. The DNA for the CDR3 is TGCGCCAGCAGCACGGGAGGGATAGGTGGAGTAAACATTCAGTACTTC. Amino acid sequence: CASSTGGIGGVNIQYF. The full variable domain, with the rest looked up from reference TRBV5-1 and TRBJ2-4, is KAGVTQTPRYLIKTRGQQVTLSCSPISGHRSVSWYQQTPGQGLQFLFEYFSETQRNKGNFPGRFSGRQFSNSRSEMNVSTLELGDSALYLCASSTGGIGGVNIQYFGAGTRLSVL.

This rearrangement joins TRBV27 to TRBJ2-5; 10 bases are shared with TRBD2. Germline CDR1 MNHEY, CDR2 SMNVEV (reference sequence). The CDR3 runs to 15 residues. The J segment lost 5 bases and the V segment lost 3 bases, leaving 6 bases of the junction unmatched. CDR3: CASSFKRGGRETQYF. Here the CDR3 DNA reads TGTGCCAGCAGTTTCAAGCGGGGGGGCCGGGAGACCCAGTACTTC.

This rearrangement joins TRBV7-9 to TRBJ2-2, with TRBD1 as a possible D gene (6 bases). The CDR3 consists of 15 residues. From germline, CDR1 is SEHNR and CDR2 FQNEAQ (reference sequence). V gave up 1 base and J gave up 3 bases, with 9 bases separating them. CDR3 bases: TGTGCCAGCAGCTTAGGACAGGCCTACACCGGGGAGCTGTTTTTT. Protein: CASSLGQAYTGELFF.

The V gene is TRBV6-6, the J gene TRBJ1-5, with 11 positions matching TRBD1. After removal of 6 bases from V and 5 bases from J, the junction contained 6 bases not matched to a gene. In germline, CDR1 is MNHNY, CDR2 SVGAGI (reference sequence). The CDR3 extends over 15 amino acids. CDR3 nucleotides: TGTGCCAGCAGACGGGACAGGGGGAGCCATCAGCCCCAGCATTTT. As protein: CASRRDRGSHQPQHF.

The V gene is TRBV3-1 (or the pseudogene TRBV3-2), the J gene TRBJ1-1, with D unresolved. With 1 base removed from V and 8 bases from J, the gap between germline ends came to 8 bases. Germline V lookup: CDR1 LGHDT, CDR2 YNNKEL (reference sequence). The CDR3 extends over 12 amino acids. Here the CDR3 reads CASSQVIGEAFF. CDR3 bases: TGTGCCAGCAGCCAAGTCATCGGAGAAGCTTTCTTT.

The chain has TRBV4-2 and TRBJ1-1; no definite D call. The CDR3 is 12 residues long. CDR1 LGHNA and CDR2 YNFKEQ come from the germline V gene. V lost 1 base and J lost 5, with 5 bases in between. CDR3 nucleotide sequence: TGTGCCAGCAGCCAAGGAAAGACTGAAGCTTTCTTT. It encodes CASSQGKTEAFF.

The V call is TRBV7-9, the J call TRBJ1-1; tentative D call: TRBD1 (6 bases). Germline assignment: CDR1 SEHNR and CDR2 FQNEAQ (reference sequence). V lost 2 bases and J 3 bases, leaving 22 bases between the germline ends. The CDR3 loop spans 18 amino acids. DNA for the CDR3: TGTGCCAGCAGCTTAAGTCAGGGGCTGGGAGTAGGACACACTGAAGCTTTCTTT. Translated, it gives CASSLSQGLGVGHTEAFF.

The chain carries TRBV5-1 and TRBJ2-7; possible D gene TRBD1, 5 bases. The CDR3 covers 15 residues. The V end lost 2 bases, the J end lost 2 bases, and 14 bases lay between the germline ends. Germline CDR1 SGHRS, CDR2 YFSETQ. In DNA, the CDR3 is TGCGCCAGCAGCTTTATGGGGCCTGACACCTACGAGCAGTACTTC. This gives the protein CASSFMGPDTYEQYF.

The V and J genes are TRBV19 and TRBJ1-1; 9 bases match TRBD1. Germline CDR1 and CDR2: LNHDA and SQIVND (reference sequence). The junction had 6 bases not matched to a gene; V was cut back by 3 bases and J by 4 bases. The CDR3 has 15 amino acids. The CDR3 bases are TGTGCCAGTAGTATCATCGGACAGGGGATCACTGAAGCTTTCTTT. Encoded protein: CASSIIGQGITEAFF. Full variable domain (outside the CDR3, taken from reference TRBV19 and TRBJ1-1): DGGITQSPKYLFRKEGQNVTLSCEQNLNHDAMYWYRQDPGQGLRLIYYSQIVNDFQKGDIAEGYSVSREKKESFPLTVTSAQKNPTAFYLCASSIIGQGITEAFFGQGTRLTVV.

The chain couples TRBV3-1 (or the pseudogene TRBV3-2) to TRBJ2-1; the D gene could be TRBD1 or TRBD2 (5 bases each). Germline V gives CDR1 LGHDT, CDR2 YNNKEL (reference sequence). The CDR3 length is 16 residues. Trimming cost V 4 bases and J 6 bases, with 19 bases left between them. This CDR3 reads CASSPYSGARGNEQFF. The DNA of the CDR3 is TGTGCCAGCAGCCCCTATTCCGGGGCTAGGGGCAATGAGCAGTTCTTC.

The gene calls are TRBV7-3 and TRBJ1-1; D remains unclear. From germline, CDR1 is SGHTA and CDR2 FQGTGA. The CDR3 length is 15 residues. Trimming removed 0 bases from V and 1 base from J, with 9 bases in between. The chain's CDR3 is CASSLTRIGNTEAFF. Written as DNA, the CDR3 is TGTGCCAGCAGCTTAACCCGCATAGGGAACACTGAAGCTTTCTTT.

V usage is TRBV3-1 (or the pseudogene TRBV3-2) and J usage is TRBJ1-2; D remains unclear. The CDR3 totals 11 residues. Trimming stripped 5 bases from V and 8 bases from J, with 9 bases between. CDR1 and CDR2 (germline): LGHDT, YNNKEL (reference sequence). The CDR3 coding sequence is TGTGCCAGCAGCAAAGGAATCGGCTACACCTTC. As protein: CASSKGIGYTF.

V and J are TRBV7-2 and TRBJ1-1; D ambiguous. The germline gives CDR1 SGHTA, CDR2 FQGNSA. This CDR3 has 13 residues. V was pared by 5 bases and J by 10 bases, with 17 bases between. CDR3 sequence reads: CASSPQLGISAFF. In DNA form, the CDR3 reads TGTGCCAGCAGCCCACAGTTGGGGATATCAGCTTTCTTT. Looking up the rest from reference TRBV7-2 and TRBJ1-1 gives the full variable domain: GAGVSQSPSNKVTEKGKDVELRCDPISGHTALYWYRQSLGQGLEFLIYFQGNSAPDKSGLPSDRFSAERTGGSVSTLTIQRTQQEDSAVYLCASSPQLGISAFFGQGTRLTVV.

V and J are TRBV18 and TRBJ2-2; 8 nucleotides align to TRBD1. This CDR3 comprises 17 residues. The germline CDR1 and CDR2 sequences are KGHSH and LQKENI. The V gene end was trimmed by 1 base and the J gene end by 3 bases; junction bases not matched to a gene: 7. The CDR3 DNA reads TGTGCCAGCTCACCACTGGGCAGGGGGCGCGACACCGGGGAGCTGTTTTTT. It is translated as CASSPLGRGRDTGELFF.

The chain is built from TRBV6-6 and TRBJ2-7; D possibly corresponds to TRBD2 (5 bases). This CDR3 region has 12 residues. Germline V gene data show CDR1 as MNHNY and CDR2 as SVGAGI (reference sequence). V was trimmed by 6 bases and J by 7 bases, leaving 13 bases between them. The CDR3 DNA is TGTGCCAGCAGCCCTACTAGTCTTGAGCAGTACTTC. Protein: CASSPTSLEQYF.

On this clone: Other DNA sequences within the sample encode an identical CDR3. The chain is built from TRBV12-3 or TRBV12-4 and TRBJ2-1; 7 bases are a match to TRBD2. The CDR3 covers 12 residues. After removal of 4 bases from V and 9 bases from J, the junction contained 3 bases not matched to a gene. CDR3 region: CASSWGRGEQFF. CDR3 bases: TGTGCCAGCAGTTGGGGGAGGGGTGAGCAGTTCTTC.

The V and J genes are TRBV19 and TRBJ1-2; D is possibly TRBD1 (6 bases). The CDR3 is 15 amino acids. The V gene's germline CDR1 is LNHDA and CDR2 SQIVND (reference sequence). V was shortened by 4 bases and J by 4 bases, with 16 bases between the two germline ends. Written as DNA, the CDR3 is TGTGCCAGTAGTAGGGCCTACAGGGTTCTCTATGGCTACACCTTC. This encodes CASSRAYRVLYGYTF.

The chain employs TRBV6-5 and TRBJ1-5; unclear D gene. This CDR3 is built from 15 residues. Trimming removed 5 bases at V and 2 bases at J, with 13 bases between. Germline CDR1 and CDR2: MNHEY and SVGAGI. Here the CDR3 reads CASSPARRGNQPQHF. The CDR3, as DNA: TGTGCCAGCAGTCCAGCCCGACGGGGCAATCAGCCCCAGCATTTT.

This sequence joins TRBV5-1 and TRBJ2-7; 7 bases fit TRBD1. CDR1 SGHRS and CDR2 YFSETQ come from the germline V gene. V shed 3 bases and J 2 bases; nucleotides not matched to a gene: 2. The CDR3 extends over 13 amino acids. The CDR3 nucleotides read TGCGCCAGCAGCTATGGACAGGCCTACGAGCAGTACTTC. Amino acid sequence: CASSYGQAYEQYF.